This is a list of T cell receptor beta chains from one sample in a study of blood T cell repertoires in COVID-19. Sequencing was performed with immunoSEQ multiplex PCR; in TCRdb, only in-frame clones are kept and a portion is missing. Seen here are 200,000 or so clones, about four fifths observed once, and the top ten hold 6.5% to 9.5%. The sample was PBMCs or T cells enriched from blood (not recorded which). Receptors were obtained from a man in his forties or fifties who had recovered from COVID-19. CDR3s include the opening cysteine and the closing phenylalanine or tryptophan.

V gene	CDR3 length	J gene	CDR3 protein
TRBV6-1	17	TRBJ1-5	CASSGKTVREGNQPQHF
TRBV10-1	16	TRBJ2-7	CASSGVLGADSYEQYF
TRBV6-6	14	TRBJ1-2	CASSNGQGAAGYTF
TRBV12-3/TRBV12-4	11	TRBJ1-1	CASSLGGSAFF
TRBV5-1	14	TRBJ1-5	CASSPDSRNQPQHF
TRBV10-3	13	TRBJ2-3	CAIRRTSTDTQYF
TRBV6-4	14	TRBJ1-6	CASIPGHNDSPLHF
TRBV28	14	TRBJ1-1	CASSSKQDSREAFF
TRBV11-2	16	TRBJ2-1	CASSLDRRDRGNEQFF
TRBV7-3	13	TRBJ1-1	CASSSFRDTEAFF
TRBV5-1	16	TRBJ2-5	CASRLQMGGGTETQYF
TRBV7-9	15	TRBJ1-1	CASSPRTGGPTEAFF
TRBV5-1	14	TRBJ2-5	CASSLADRAQTQYF
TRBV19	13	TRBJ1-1	CASSIGQGTEAFF
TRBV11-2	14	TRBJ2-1	CASSHGGDYNEQFF
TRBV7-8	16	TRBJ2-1	CASSLRRGGVYNEQFF
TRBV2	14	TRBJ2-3	CASSDNQSTDTQYF
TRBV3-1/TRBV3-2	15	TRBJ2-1	CASSRGLARYNEQFF
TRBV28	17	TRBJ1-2	CASRTPGQGRGTYGYTF
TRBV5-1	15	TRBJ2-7	CASSLGQGPTYEQYF
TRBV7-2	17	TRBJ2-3	CASSLKIAGLLTDTQYF
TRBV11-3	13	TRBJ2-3	CASSLRQADTQYF
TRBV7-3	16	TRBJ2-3	CASSPSSGGAPDTQYF
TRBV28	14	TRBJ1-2	CASSFGGMNYGYTF
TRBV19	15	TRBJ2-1	CASSLSGQRRNEQFF
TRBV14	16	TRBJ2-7	CASSQEGTGHPREQYF
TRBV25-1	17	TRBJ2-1	CASSPSRGLAGGNEQFF
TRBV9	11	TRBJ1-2	CASSRDGGYTF